The clone carrying this T cell receptor beta chain was counted a single time. With V trimmed by 6 bases and J by 12 bases, 15 bases remained unmatched. The CDR3 is made up of 15 amino acids. Germline CDR1 is MDHEN and CDR2 is SYDVKM. This entry comes from a study of blood T cell repertoires in COVID-19. The protocol was immunoSEQ multiplex PCR, while the TCRdb copy is restricted to in-frame clones and leaves out a portion. This sample yields approximately 260,000 clones, of which about 86% are seen a single time; around 3.6% belongs to the top ten. This clonotype was sampled from a man aged 45-65 years who had recovered from COVID-19. This chain joins TRBV28 and TRBJ2-1, with 9 positions matching TRBD2. The sample consisted of PBMCs or T cells enriched from blood (not recorded which). Here the CDR3 reads CASSTRTGGRGGQFF. In DNA form, the CDR3 reads TGTGCCAGCAGCACCCGGACTGGCGGGAGGGGCGGGCAGTTCTTC.